The clone carrying this T cell receptor (beta chain) was seen many times. The data belong to a study of T cells in Graves' hyperthyroidism and ophthalmopathy. The wider study: Peripheral blood collection took place at initial diagnosis, before any treatment.

Authors of the study amplified TCR beta CDR3 regions from RNA transcripts. During a first-round RT-PCR of the TCR CDR3, the HTBI primer set was used. TCRdb re-analysed the multiplex PCR reads in MiXCR, keeping a single row per CDR3 protein. The sample shows a few hundred thousand distinct CDR3 sequences, 14% of them seen only once. Every diagnosis used clinical symptoms, serum thyroxine and TRAb, thyroid ultrasound and orbital computed tomography. CDR3 size: 17 residues. Germline CDR1 and CDR2: SGHTA and FQGTGA. Trimming cost V 0 bases and J 9 bases; bases outside gene matches: 11. This receptor was identified in a woman aged 35 to 49 with Graves' hyperthyroidism. The specimen was blood. The chain links TRBV7-3 to TRBJ2-1; 10 bases line up with TRBD2. The CDR3 is CASSLTRLAGDRGEQFF. The CDR3 DNA reads TGTGCCAGCAGCTTAACGAGGCTAGCGGGAGATCGGGGTGAGCAGTTCTTC.